The present T cell receptor (beta chain) was sequenced within a study of siplizumab effects on memory and regulatory T cells. Assays examined around 100,000 TCR templates per sample. Using immunoSEQ multiplex PCR, the repertoire was profiled, and TCRdb retains in-frame clones only, with some absent. Of 95,000 to 100,000 clones in the sample, approximately 91% were seen once. There are 16 residues in the CDR3. Trimming took off 0 bases at V and 4 bases at J, with 12 bases between the two ends. The germline gives CDR1 LGHNA, CDR2 YSLEER. In regard to this clone: Its cognate antigen is unknown.

Study results and caveats: Tregs that proliferated in siplizumab cultures did not have their suppressive function confirmed. Fewer alloreactive sequences mapped to unstimulated CD4+ memory cells under siplizumab.

J is TRBJ2-2 and V is TRBV4-3, with D possibly TRBD2 on 5 matching bases. The sequenced sample was non-Treg CD4+ T cells sorted from blood. The receptor was derived from a human donor in good health. CDR3 sequence (DNA): TGCGCCAGCAGCCAAGATCTGACGGGGAGCACCGGGGAGCTGTTTTTT. Residues: CASSQDLTGSTGELFF.